These T cell receptor beta chains were read from a single sample in a study of T cell responses to AZD1222 COVID-19 vaccine. Produced via immunoSEQ multiplex PCR; TCRdb's table is partial and in-frame only. The sample holds tens of thousands of clones, roughly 90% seen once. The material was peripheral blood, obtained on day 0 of MenACWY control vaccination. The source is an adult in good health. The CDR3 runs from the conserved cysteine through the conserved F or W. A D gene is named only where the DNA matches it firmly. The size entry is marked missing in some rows and otherwise reads once, few, many or a size class.

CDR3 length	V gene	clone size	D gene	J gene	CDR3 protein	CDR3 DNA
13	TRBV15	.	.	TRBJ1-3	CATSREGGNTIYF	TGTGCCACCAGCAGAGAAGGTGGAAACACCATATATTTT
17	TRBV7-2	once	TRBD2	TRBJ2-1	CASSFEASGRVYNEQFF	TGTGCCAGCAGCTTCGAAGCTAGCGGGAGGGTCTACAATGAGCAGTTCTTC
17	TRBV3-1/TRBV3-2	.	.	TRBJ2-7	CASSQEILGGHLYEQYF	TGTGCCAGCAGCCAAGAGATACTGGGGGGACACCTATACGAGCAGTACTTC
15	TRBV6-2/TRBV6-3	.	.	TRBJ2-1	CATTPLDSGQDEQFF	TGTGCCACCACCCCACTCGACTCAGGACAAGATGAGCAGTTCTTC
11	TRBV22-1	.	.	TRBJ2-7	CPGSAPYEQYF	TGTCCTGGGAGCGCGCCCTACGAGCAGTACTTC
14	TRBV7-2	few	TRBD1	TRBJ1-1	CASSEDRVWTEAFF	TGTGCCAGCAGCGAAGACAGGGTGTGGACTGAAGCTTTCTTT
16	TRBV19	.	.	TRBJ2-2	CASNPTGYGDTGELFF	TGTGCCAGTAACCCGACGGGATACGGTGACACCGGGGAGCTGTTTTTT
16	TRBV7-2	few	.	TRBJ2-1	CASSPEGGGSWNEQFF	TGTGCCAGCAGCCCAGAAGGGGGCGGGAGTTGGAATGAGCAGTTCTTC
14	TRBV27	.	TRBD2	TRBJ2-7	CASSFGGGPYEQYF	TGTGCCAGCAGTTTTGGGGGAGGGCCTTACGAGCAGTACTTC
13	TRBV6-5	.	.	TRBJ1-4	CASSIRGNEKLFF	TGTGCCAGCAGTATCCGGGGTAATGAAAAACTGTTTTTT
15	TRBV2	.	.	TRBJ1-3	CASQLQGTNGNTIYF	TGTGCCAGCCAACTACAGGGAACGAACGGAAACACCATATATTTT
13	TRBV30	.	.	TRBJ2-2	CAWFPPNVGELFF	TGTGCCTGGTTCCCACCCAACGTCGGGGAGCTGTTTTTT
15	TRBV7-9	.	.	TRBJ1-1	CASSFFRGKISEAFF	TGTGCCAGCAGCTTCTTCCGGGGGAAAATCTCTGAAGCTTTCTTT
16	TRBV6-1	.	.	TRBJ1-1	CASSEGAGIGNTEAFF	TGTGCCAGCAGTGAAGGGGCGGGGATAGGAAACACTGAAGCTTTCTTT
15	TRBV12-5	.	TRBD1	TRBJ2-3	CASGFIQGAFDTQYF	TGTGCTAGTGGTTTTATACAGGGGGCATTCGATACGCAGTATTTT
13	TRBV25-1	.	TRBD2	TRBJ2-7	CASRGAGSYEQYF	TGTGCCAGCAGGGGAGCGGGGTCCTACGAGCAGTACTTC
14	TRBV27	.	.	TRBJ1-5	CASSLAGSRQPQHF	TGTGCCAGCAGTTTGGCTGGTTCTCGTCAGCCCCAGCATTTT
17	TRBV28	few	.	TRBJ2-1	CASSPGYVANFYNEQFF	TGTGCCAGCAGTCCAGGGTATGTCGCAAACTTCTACAATGAGCAGTTCTTC
13	TRBV28	.	.	TRBJ1-1	CASSMDGYTEAFF	TGTGCCAGCAGTATGGACGGCTACACTGAAGCTTTCTTT
15	TRBV19	few	TRBD1	TRBJ2-7	CASSIIGTGGYEQYF	TGTGCCAGTAGTATAATCGGGACAGGTGGGTACGAGCAGTACTTC
13	TRBV10-3	.	TRBD1	TRBJ2-7	CAILGQGINEQYF	TGTGCCATTCTGGGACAGGGGATAAACGAGCAGTACTTC
16	TRBV5-1	.	.	TRBJ2-6	CASRLLWSSGANVLTF	TGCGCCAGCAGACTCTTATGGAGCTCTGGGGCCAACGTCCTGACTTTC
12	TRBV3-1/TRBV3-2	.	.	TRBJ1-2	CASTGGGSGYTF	TGTGCCAGCACGGGGGGAGGGTCTGGCTACACCTTC
16	TRBV9	.	.	TRBJ1-3	CASSGLLNPFGNTIYF	TGTGCCAGCAGCGGACTCCTAAACCCATTCGGAAACACCATATATTTT
15	TRBV27	.	TRBD1	TRBJ1-6	CASSERQGSNSPLHF	TGTGCCAGCAGTGAGCGACAGGGAAGTAATTCACCCCTCCACTTT
13	TRBV2	.	.	TRBJ1-1	CASSLDGDTEAFF	TGTGCCAGCAGCCTGGATGGGGACACTGAAGCTTTCTTT
11	TRBV24-1	.	.	TRBJ2-2	CATSVLDQLFF	TGTGCCACCAGTGTTCTCGACCAGCTGTTTTTT
13	TRBV2	.	.	TRBJ2-3	CASRQRSTDTQYF	TGTGCCAGCAGACAGAGAAGCACAGATACGCAGTATTTT
17	TRBV27	.	TRBD1	TRBJ1-5	CASSLRGTGITNQPQHF	TGTGCCAGCAGTTTGAGAGGGACAGGGATCACAAATCAGCCCCAGCATTTT